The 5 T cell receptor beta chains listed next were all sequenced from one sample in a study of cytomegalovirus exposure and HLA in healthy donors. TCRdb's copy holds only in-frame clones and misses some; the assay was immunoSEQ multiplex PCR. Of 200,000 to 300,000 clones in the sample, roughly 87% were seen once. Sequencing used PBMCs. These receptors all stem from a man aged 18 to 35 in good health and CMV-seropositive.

CDR3 DNA sequence: TGTGCCAGCAGCTACAGGGGAGACGGGGAGCTGTTTTTT. Translation: CASSYRGDGELFF. The chain is built from TRBV11-2 and TRBJ2-2; 7 nucleotides match TRBD1. J lost 7 bases, V lost 4 bases, and 3 bases had no gene match. Germline-derived CDR1 and CDR2 are SGHAT and FQNNGV. The CDR3 is made up of 13 amino acids.

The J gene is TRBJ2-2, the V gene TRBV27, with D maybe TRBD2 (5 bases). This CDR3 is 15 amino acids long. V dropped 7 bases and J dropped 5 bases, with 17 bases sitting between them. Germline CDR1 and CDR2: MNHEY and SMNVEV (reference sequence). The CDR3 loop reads CASKTTPSSTGELFF. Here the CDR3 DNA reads TGTGCCAGCAAGACTACACCAAGCTCTACCGGGGAGCTGTTTTTT.

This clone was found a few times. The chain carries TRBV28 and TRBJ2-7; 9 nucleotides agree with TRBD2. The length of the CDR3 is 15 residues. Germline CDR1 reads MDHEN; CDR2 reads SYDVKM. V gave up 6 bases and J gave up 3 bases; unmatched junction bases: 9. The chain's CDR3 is CASSFPSGNSYEQYF. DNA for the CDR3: TGTGCCAGCAGCTTCCCTAGCGGGAATAGCTACGAGCAGTACTTC.

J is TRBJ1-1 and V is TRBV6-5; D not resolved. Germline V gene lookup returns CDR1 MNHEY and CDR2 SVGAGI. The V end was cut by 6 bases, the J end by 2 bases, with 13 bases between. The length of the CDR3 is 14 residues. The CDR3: CASRVTDLNTEAFF. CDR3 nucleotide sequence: TGTGCCAGCAGGGTGACGGACCTCAACACTGAAGCTTTCTTT.

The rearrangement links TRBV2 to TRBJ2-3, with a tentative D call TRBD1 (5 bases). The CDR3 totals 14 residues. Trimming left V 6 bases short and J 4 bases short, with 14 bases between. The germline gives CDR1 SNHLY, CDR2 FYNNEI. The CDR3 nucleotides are TGTGCCAGCAGACCCCCCAGCAGGGCAGATACGCAGTATTTT. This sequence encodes CASRPPSRADTQYF.